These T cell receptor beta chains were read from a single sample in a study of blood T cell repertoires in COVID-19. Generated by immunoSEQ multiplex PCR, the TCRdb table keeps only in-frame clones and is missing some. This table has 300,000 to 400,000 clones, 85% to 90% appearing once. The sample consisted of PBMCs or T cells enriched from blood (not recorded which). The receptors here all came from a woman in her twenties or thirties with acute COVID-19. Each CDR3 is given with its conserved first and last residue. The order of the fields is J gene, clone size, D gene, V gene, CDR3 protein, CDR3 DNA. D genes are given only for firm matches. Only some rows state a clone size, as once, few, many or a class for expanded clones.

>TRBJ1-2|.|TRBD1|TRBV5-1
CATQTGGENGYTF
TGCGCCACCCAGACAGGGGGCGAGAATGGCTACACCTTC
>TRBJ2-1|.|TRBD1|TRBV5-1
CASSSGQGAYNEQFF
TGCGCCAGCAGCTCGGGACAGGGGGCTTACAATGAGCAGTTCTTC
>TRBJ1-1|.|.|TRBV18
CASSPAGSNTEAFF
TGTGCCAGCTCACCGGCGGGATCGAACACTGAAGCTTTCTTT
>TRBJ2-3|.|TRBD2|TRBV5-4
CASSPTLGLAGVTDTQYF
TGTGCCAGCAGCCCGACCCTGGGACTAGCGGGGGTTACAGATACGCAGTATTTT
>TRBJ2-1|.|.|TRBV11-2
CASSLLNLGLSYNEQFF
TGTGCCAGCAGCCTCCTCAACCTGGGCCTCTCCTACAATGAGCAGTTCTTC
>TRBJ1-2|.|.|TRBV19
CASSTPWGGAGYTF
TGTGCCAGTAGCACGCCGTGGGGGGGGGCTGGCTACACCTTC
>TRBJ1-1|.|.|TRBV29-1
CSARTAPMNTEAFF
TGCAGCGCCAGGACAGCACCTATGAACACTGAAGCTTTCTTT
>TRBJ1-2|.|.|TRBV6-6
CASSVGNNYGYTF
TGTGCCAGCAGCGTCGGGAACAACTATGGCTACACCTTC
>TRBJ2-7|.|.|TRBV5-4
CASSLSQGGEQYF
TGTGCCAGCAGCTTGAGTCAGGGTGGGGAGCAGTACTTC
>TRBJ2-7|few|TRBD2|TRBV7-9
CASSLPGLGYEQYF
TGTGCCAGCAGCTTACCAGGACTAGGCTACGAGCAGTACTTC
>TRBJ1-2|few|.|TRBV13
CASSLSPRLRYGYTF
TGTGCCAGCAGCTTAAGTCCCCGATTGAGATATGGCTACACCTTC
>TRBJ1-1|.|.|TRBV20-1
CSPVGNTEAFF
TGCAGTCCGGTTGGGAACACTGAAGCTTTCTTT
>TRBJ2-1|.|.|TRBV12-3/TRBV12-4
CASSRGLRNEQFF
TGTGCCAGCAGTCGGGGACTCCGCAATGAGCAGTTCTTC
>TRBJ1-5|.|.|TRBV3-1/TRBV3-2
CASSKGENSNQPQHF
TGTGCCAGCAGCAAAGGGGAGAATAGCAATCAGCCCCAGCATTTT
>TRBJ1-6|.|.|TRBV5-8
CASSGGSGAPYNSPLHF
TGTGCCAGCAGCGGAGGGTCCGGGGCACCCTATAATTCACCCCTCCACTTT
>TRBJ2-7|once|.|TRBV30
CAWSVRDKAYEQYF
TGTGCCTGGAGTGTGAGGGACAAAGCCTACGAGCAGTACTTC
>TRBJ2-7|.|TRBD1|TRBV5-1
CASSLEPGQGTYEQYF
TGCGCCAGCAGCTTGGAACCGGGACAGGGGACCTACGAGCAGTACTTC
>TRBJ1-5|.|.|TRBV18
CASSPPRSNQPQHF
TGTGCCAGCTCACCACCCAGATCCAATCAGCCCCAGCATTTT
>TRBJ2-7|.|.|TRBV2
CASSSPDRRPYEQYF
TGTGCCAGCAGTTCACCCGACAGGCGTCCCTACGAGCAGTACTTC
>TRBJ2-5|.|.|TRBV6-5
CASSPGLQETQYF
TGTGCCAGCAGCCCGGGACTCCAAGAGACCCAGTACTTC
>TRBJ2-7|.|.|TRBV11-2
CASSLGQGLYEQYF
TGTGCCAGCAGCTTAGGTCAGGGGCTATACGAGCAGTACTTC
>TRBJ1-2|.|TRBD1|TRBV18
CASSPPPGTGGLGYTF
TGTGCCAGCTCACCACCTCCTGGGACAGGGGGCCTTGGCTACACCTTC
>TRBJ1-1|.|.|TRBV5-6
CASSLGGQGSTEAFF
TGTGCCAGCAGCTTGGGGGGCCAGGGGAGCACTGAAGCTTTCTTT
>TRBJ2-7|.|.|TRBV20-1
CSASPGSYEQYF
TGCAGTGCTAGTCCGGGCTCCTACGAGCAGTACTTC
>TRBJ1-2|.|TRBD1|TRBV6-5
CASSYGTGRTYGYTF
TGTGCCAGCAGTTATGGGACAGGACGAACCTATGGCTACACCTTC
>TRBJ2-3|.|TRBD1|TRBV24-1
CATSDPGQENTDTQYF
TGTGCCACCAGTGATCCCGGACAGGAAAACACAGATACGCAGTATTTT
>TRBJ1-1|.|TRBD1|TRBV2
CASSKDRGDTEAFF
TGTGCCAGCAGCAAGGACAGGGGGGACACTGAAGCTTTCTTT
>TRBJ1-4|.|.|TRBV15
CATSRVVVGGLSEKLFF
TGTGCCACCAGCAGAGTAGTGGTTGGGGGGTTGAGTGAAAAACTGTTTTTT
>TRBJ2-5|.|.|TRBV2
CASTDSRRAYWTQYF
TGTGCCAGCACGGACAGCCGAAGGGCTTACTGGACCCAGTACTTC
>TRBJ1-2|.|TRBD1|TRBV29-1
CSVSTGTGPGYGYTF
TGCAGCGTTTCGACAGGGACAGGACCCGGCTATGGCTACACCTTC